A single sample gave rise to the 30 T cell receptor beta chains below, sequenced in a study of OX40 agonist ivuxolimab in advanced cancers. The data were produced by immunoSEQ multiplex PCR, yet TCRdb's version contains in-frame clones alone and is incomplete. This sample carries fewer than 100,000 clones, over 85% of them seen once, and the ten largest clones take 6.2%. Sequencing was performed on CD4+ or CD8+ T cells sorted from blood, taken in a trial of the OX40 agonist ivuxolimab. The receptors stem from an adult with an advanced solid tumor such as melanoma, head and neck, liver or kidney cancer.

The chain joins TRBV11-2 to TRBJ2-5, with D perhaps TRBD2 (6 bases). The CDR3 extends over 17 amino acids. The ends were cut back, 2 bases at V and 4 bases at J, with 20 bases in the middle. The germline V gene encodes CDR1 SGHAT and CDR2 FQNNGV. CDR3 residues: CASSLLTLSRGGETQYF. CDR3 bases: TGTGCCAGCAGCTTACTAACCCTAAGCCGGGGAGGAGAGACCCAGTACTTC.

The chain has TRBV6-1 and TRBJ1-4; TRBD1 matches at 7 bases. V lost 6 bases to trimming and J lost 5 bases; unmatched junction nucleotides: 9. Germline lookup yields CDR1 MNHNS and CDR2 SASEGT. There are 15 residues in the CDR3. The CDR3 reads CASSPFSTGNEKLFF. CDR3 DNA sequence: TGTGCCAGCAGCCCTTTCTCGACAGGGAATGAAAAACTGTTTTTT.

The table lists this clone with a few counts. This chain links TRBV6-6 with TRBJ1-2; 8 positions agree with TRBD1. The germline CDR1 and CDR2 sequences are MNHNY and SVGAGI (reference sequence). The CDR3 extends over 11 amino acids. V lost 4 bases to trimming and J lost 12 bases; unmatched junction nucleotides: 4. The CDR3 here is CASSLGQGDTF. Here the CDR3 DNA reads TGTGCCAGCAGTTTAGGACAGGGCGACACCTTC.

This clone has just one count. V usage is TRBV19 and J usage is TRBJ2-3; 8 bases match TRBD1. Per the germline V gene, CDR1 is LNHDA and CDR2 is SQIVND (reference sequence). This CDR3 has 20 residues. V lost 2 bases, J lost 0 bases, and 16 bases stayed unmatched. CDR3 DNA: TGTGCCAGTAGTATAACCCACCCAGGGGGCAAGCGCCGAAGCACAGATACGCAGTATTTT. Its translation is CASSITHPGGKRRSTDTQYF.

V usage is TRBV4-3 and J usage is TRBJ1-4; D gene unclear. Germline values: CDR1 LGHNA, CDR2 YSLEER. This CDR3 has 19 residues. Between the trimmed V and J ends, which lost 0 bases and 2 bases, there was a span of 19 bases. This chain's CDR3 is CASSQDSHAPNVTNEKLFF. In nucleotides, the CDR3 is TGCGCCAGCAGCCAAGATTCCCACGCCCCCAATGTGACTAATGAAAAACTGTTTTTT.

The chain carries TRBV29-1 and TRBJ2-7; TRBD2 agrees at 7 bases. The J segment lost 4 bases and the V segment lost 7 bases, leaving 10 bases of the junction unmatched. The V gene's germline CDR1 is SQVTM and CDR2 ANQGSEA. This CDR3 has 13 amino acids. The DNA of the CDR3 is TGCAGCGCCACTACGGGGGAGGGGTACGAGCAGTACTTC. It yields the protein CSATTGEGYEQYF.

The V call is TRBV27, the J call TRBJ1-5, with a possible D match to TRBD1 (6 bases). Trimming pared 5 bases from V and 5 bases from J, leaving 16 bases between. In germline, CDR1 is MNHEY, CDR2 SMNVEV (reference sequence). This CDR3 region has 15 residues. The DNA for the CDR3 is TGTGCCAGCAGTCTTGCTAGGGGGGGGGATCAGCCCCAGCATTTT. Translation: CASSLARGGDQPQHF.

The rearrangement uses TRBV27 and TRBJ1-5; D possibly corresponds to TRBD1 (6 bases). Germline V gives CDR1 MNHEY, CDR2 SMNVEV (reference sequence). V gave up 3 bases and J gave up 5 bases, with 8 bases separating them. The CDR3 length is 13 residues. The CDR3 nucleotides are TGTGCCAGCAGTTTCAGGGGCGATCAGCCCCAGCATTTT. It encodes CASSFRGDQPQHF.

DNA of the CDR3: TGCGCCAGCAGTGAGTCCGCCGGGGAGCTGTTTTTT. This gives the protein CASSESAGELFF. This rearrangement joins TRBV10-1 to TRBJ2-2; D not certain. Deletions cut 0 bases from V and 6 bases from J, with 2 bases between. Germline CDR1 is WNHNN and CDR2 is SYGVQD (reference sequence). The CDR3 is 12 residues long.

A note on this clone: The junction differs from germline at one of its ends, possibly a read error. V usage is TRBV29-1 and J usage is TRBJ1-2; D remains unclear. The CDR3 is 11 residues long. The V gene's germline CDR1 is SQVTM and CDR2 ANQGSEA. The CDR3 is CSVFEDYGYTF. DNA for the CDR3: TGCAGCGTTTTCGAGGACTACGGCTACACCTTC.

The chain carries TRBV27 and TRBJ2-7; D unresolved. Germline CDR1 and CDR2: MNHEY and SMNVEV (reference sequence). V gave up 4 bases and J gave up 3 bases, with 22 bases separating them. This CDR3 is 17 amino acids long. This CDR3 reads CASSYSPFGSGLYEQYF. The CDR3 DNA is TGTGCCAGCAGTTACTCCCCTTTCGGCTCCGGTCTCTACGAGCAGTACTTC.

This sequence joins TRBV9 and TRBJ2-7; a weak D match, TRBD1 (6 bases). CDR3 length: 15 residues. CDR1 is SGDLS and CDR2 is YYNGEE in the germline V gene. Trimming pared 0 bases from V and 4 bases from J, leaving 14 bases between. The chain's CDR3 is CASSVDWGRQYEQYF. The CDR3 DNA sequence: TGTGCCAGCAGCGTAGATTGGGGGCGACAATACGAGCAGTACTTC.

The rearrangement joins TRBV5-1 to TRBJ2-1, with D perhaps matching TRBD2 (5 bases). This CDR3 region has 15 residues. Germline values: CDR1 SGHRS, CDR2 YFSETQ. V was trimmed by 0 bases and J by 8 bases, leaving 15 bases between them. The CDR3 DNA reads TGCGCCAGCAGCTTGGGCCTAGCCATTTACGATGAGCAGTTCTTC. This translates into CASSLGLAIYDEQFF.

The chain has TRBV2 and TRBJ1-2; D perhaps matches TRBD1 (6 bases). Germline V lookup: CDR1 SNHLY, CDR2 FYNNEI. The CDR3 is made up of 16 amino acids. The germline V and J ends were trimmed by 7 bases and 2 bases, with 20 bases remaining between them. CDR3 DNA sequence: TGTGCCAGCATGAAAGACCCACGGACAGCCAACTATGGCTACACCTTC. This translates into CASMKDPRTANYGYTF.

The chain employs TRBV6-6 and TRBJ1-5; possible D gene TRBD1, 6 bases. The CDR3 is 16 residues long. The V gene lost 7 bases and the J gene lost 1 base, with 17 bases spanning the gap. Germline CDR1 MNHNY, CDR2 SVGAGI (reference sequence). CDR3 nucleotides: TGTGCCAGCACCCCCGGGGGGGCTGACAGCAATCAGCCCCAGCATTTT. It encodes CASTPGGADSNQPQHF.

The CDR3 here is CASSPSGGPEAFF. Written as DNA, the CDR3 is TGTGCCAGCAGCCCTTCGGGGGGGCCTGAAGCTTTCTTT. The rearrangement joins TRBV9 to TRBJ1-1, with a tentative D call TRBD1 (6 bases). CDR1 and CDR2 (germline): SGDLS, YYNGEE. Trimming removed 4 bases at V and 6 bases at J, with 13 bases between. This CDR3 contains 13 residues.

The CDR3 spells CAISDSYNEQFF. Here the CDR3 DNA reads TGTGCCATCAGTGACTCCTACAATGAGCAGTTCTTC. V is TRBV10-3 and J is TRBJ2-1; D ambiguous. Germline V gene sequence: CDR1 ENHRY, CDR2 SYGVKD. V was trimmed by 3 bases and J by 0 bases, leaving 0 bases between them. The CDR3 has 12 residues.

The chain has TRBV27 and TRBJ2-5; 8 nucleotides match TRBD2. Losses at the gene ends were 5 bases for V and 5 bases for J; bases not matched to a gene: 10. Germline assignment: CDR1 MNHEY and CDR2 SMNVEV (reference sequence). There are 15 residues in the CDR3. The CDR3 bases are TGTGCCAGCAGTCGTAACGGGGGGGCTAGGGAGACCCAGTACTTC. This sequence encodes CASSRNGGARETQYF.

In its sample, this clone is medium-sized. This chain joins TRBV27 and TRBJ2-7; 7 positions match TRBD2. Germline lookup yields CDR1 MNHEY and CDR2 SMNVEV (reference sequence). V lost 7 bases to trimming and J lost 3 bases; unmatched junction nucleotides: 6. CDR3 size: 13 residues. The CDR3 reads CASTGGLGYEQYF. CDR3 coding DNA: TGTGCCAGCACAGGCGGACTAGGCTACGAGCAGTACTTC.

CDR3 DNA: TGTGCCTGGAGTGTACAGGGAGAAGAAGCCCGACAAACGAACACTGAAGCTTTCTTT. Translating it yields CAWSVQGEEARQTNTEAFF. The chain combines TRBV30 with TRBJ1-1, with TRBD1 as a possible D gene (6 bases). The germline V gene has CDR1 GTSNPN and CDR2 SVGIG (reference sequence). V dropped 0 bases and J dropped 1 base, with 24 bases sitting between them. The CDR3 has 19 residues.

The rearrangement joins TRBV4-3 to TRBJ2-7; 11 nucleotides line up with TRBD2. The CDR3 consists of 16 residues. Germline V gene lookup returns CDR1 LGHNA and CDR2 YSLEER. The trim removed 4 bases at V and 5 bases at J, leaving 10 bases unmatched. The CDR3 sequence: CASSPDFSGGVDEQYF. DNA for the CDR3: TGCGCCAGCAGCCCTGATTTTAGCGGGGGGGTGGACGAGCAGTACTTC.

This chain uses TRBV4-1 with TRBJ1-3; D is perhaps TRBD1 (6 bases). The length of the CDR3 is 17 residues. Deletions cut 1 base from V and 2 bases from J, with 15 bases between. CDR1 and CDR2 (germline): MGHRA, YSYEKL. CDR3 residues: CASSQGVARGAGNTIYF. The CDR3 DNA reads as TGCGCCAGCAGCCAAGGCGTTGCGAGGGGGGCTGGAAACACCATATATTTT.

V gene TRBV7-8 combines with J gene TRBJ2-5, with TRBD2 identical over 7 bases. The end of the DNA is better explained by TRBJ2-7, so the J call may be wrong. Germline V gives CDR1 SGHVS, CDR2 FQNEAQ. The CDR3 contains 12 residues. The CDR3 nucleotides read TGTGCCACCCGGGACTACTCCTACGAGCAGTACTTC. Translating it yields CATRDYSYEQYF.

The V gene is TRBV5-4, the J gene TRBJ2-1; D uncertain. The CDR3 runs to 13 residues. V was clipped by 2 bases and J by 6 bases, with 9 bases between them. Germline V lookup: CDR1 SGHNT, CDR2 YYREEE (reference sequence). The CDR3 region has the DNA TGTGCCAGCAGCTTCGGCACCTCCAATGAGCAGTTCTTC. Translation: CASSFGTSNEQFF.

The rearrangement joins TRBV14 to TRBJ1-2; D gene unclear. The length of the CDR3 is 16 residues. Germline V gene sequence: CDR1 SGHDN, CDR2 FVKESK. Between the trimmed V and J ends, which lost 1 base and 4 bases, there was a span of 16 bases. The CDR3 coding sequence is TGTGCCAGCAGCCAAGGTGTACGGGGATTAGGCTATGGCTACACCTTC. Encoded protein: CASSQGVRGLGYGYTF.

In its sample, this clone was seen once. The chain uses TRBV19 and TRBJ1-2; D not certain. Germline lookup yields CDR1 LNHDA and CDR2 SQIVND (reference sequence). V was shortened by 3 bases and J by 2 bases, with 13 bases between the two germline ends. The CDR3 loop spans 15 amino acids. CDR3 in amino acids: CASSIFSGQNYGYTF. The CDR3 DNA follows: TGTGCCAGTAGTATTTTTAGTGGGCAGAACTATGGCTACACCTTC.

The gene calls are TRBV12-2 and TRBJ1-4. TRBV12-2 is flagged as a pseudogene. The CDR3 loop spans 12 amino acids. The CDR3 is CASRATNEKLFF. DNA for the CDR3: TGTGCAAGTCGGGCAACTAATGAAAAACTGTTTTTT.

This chain uses TRBV27 with TRBJ1-5; D call uncertain. V lost 3 bases and J lost 0, with 9 bases in between. CDR3 length: 15 amino acids. Per the germline V gene, CDR1 is MNHEY and CDR2 is SMNVEV (reference sequence). The CDR3 loop reads CASSLGLYSNQPQHF. CDR3 DNA sequence: TGTGCCAGCAGTTTGGGTCTATATAGCAATCAGCCCCAGCATTTT.

V is TRBV9 and J is TRBJ2-7; D is possibly TRBD1 (6 bases). CDR3 size: 16 residues. Looked up from germline, CDR1 is SGDLS and CDR2 is YYNGEE. Trimming removed 4 bases from V and 2 bases from J, with 19 bases in between. The CDR3: CASSLDYRTGPYEQYF. The DNA of the CDR3 is TGTGCCAGCAGCCTAGACTACAGAACAGGGCCCTACGAGCAGTACTTC. The whole variable domain, remainder taken from reference TRBV9 and TRBJ2-7, is DSGVTQTPKHLITATGQRVTLRCSPRSGDLSVYWYQQSLDQGLQFLIQYYNGEERAKGNILERFSAQQFPDLHSELNLSSLELGDSALYFCASSLDYRTGPYEQYFGPGTRLTVT.

The CDR3 loop is CASSARYEQYF. The CDR3 DNA sequence: TGTGCCAGCAGTGCCCGTTACGAGCAGTACTTC. The chain carries TRBV25-1 and TRBJ2-7; D remains ambiguous. The CDR3 totals 11 residues. Germline CDR1 is MGHDK and CDR2 is SYGVNS. Trimming cost V 4 bases and J 4 bases, with 5 bases left between them.